This T cell receptor beta chain appears in the sequencing data of a study of breast tumors, draining lymph nodes, adjacent tissues. This CDR3 comprises 14 residues. Germline V lookup: CDR1 DFQATT, CDR2 SNEGSKA (reference sequence). The V gene lost 5 bases and the J gene lost 4 bases, with 15 bases spanning the gap. Breast cancer patients provided tissue from their axillary draining lymph nodes. This clonotype appeared many times. Each CDR3 protein is one row after TCRdb ran MiXCR on the multiplex PCR reads. This sample has 270,000 or so distinct CDR3 sequences; around 30% occur once, and the top ten carry more than 1%.

The sample taken for sequencing was axillary lymph node tissue. The chain uses TRBV20-1 and TRBJ1-5; maybe TRBD1 (6 bases). This clonotype was obtained from a female donor with breast cancer. Some clones in this sample may be carry-over from other donors' samples. CDR3 residues: CSALHRGGNQPQHF. The DNA for the CDR3 is TGCAGTGCTTTGCATAGGGGGGGTAATCAGCCCCAGCATTTT.